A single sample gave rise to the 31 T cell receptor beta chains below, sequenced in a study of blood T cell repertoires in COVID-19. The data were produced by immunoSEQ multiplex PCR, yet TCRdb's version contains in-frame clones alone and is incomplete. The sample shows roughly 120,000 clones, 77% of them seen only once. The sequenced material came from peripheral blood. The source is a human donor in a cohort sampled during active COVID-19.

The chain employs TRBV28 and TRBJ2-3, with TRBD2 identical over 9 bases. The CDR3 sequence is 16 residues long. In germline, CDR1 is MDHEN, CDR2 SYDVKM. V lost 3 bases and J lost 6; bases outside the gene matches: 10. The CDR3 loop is CASSFGRLAAQDTQYF. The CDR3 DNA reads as TGTGCCAGCAGTTTCGGACGACTAGCGGCCCAGGATACGCAGTATTTT.

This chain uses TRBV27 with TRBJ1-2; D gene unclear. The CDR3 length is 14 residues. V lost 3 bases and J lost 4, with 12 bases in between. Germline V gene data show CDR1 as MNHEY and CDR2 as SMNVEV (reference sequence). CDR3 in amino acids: CASSFSGGGYGYTF. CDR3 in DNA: TGTGCCAGCAGTTTTTCAGGAGGTGGCTATGGCTACACCTTC.

The CDR3 DNA follows: TGTGCCAGCAGTGACTCCGGGACAGGGGGCAATGAGCAGTTCTTC. It specifies CASSDSGTGGNEQFF. The V call is TRBV6-4, the J call TRBJ2-1; 11 bases map to TRBD1. V trimming: 0 bases; J trimming: 6 bases; junction bases outside the gene matches: 1. The germline gives CDR1 MRHNA, CDR2 SNTAGT. The CDR3 is 15 residues long.

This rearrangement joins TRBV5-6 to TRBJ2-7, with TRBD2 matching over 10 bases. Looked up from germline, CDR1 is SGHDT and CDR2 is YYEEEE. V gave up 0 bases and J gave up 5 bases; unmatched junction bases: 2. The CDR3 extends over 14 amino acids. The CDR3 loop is CASSLALAGDEQYF. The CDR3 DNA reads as TGTGCCAGCAGCTTGGCCCTAGCGGGGGACGAGCAGTACTTC.

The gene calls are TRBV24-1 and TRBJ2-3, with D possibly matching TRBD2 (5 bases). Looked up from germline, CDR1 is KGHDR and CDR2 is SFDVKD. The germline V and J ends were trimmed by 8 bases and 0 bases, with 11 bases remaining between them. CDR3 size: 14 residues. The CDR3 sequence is CATNSGGSTDTQYF. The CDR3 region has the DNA TGTGCCACCAATTCTGGCGGGAGCACAGATACGCAGTATTTT.

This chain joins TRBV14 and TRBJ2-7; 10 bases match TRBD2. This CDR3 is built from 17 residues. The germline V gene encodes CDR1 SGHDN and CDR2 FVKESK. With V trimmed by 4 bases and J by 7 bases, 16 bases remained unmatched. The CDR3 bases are TGTGCCAGCAGCCGTAAAACCCGGGCTAGCGGGAGAGAGGAGCAGTACTTC. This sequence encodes CASSRKTRASGREEQYF.

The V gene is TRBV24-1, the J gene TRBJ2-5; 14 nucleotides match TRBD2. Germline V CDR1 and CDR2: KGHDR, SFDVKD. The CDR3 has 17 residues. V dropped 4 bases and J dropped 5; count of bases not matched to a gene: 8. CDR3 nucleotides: TGTGCCACCAGTGACCCGACTAGCGGGAGGGCCAAGGAGACCCAGTACTTC. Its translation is CATSDPTSGRAKETQYF.

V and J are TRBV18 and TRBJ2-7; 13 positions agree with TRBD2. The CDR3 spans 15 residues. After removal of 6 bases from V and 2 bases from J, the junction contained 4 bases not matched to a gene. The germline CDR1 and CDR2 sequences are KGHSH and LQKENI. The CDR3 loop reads CASSSGTSGTYEQYF. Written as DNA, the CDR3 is TGTGCCAGCTCTTCCGGGACTAGCGGGACCTACGAGCAGTACTTC.

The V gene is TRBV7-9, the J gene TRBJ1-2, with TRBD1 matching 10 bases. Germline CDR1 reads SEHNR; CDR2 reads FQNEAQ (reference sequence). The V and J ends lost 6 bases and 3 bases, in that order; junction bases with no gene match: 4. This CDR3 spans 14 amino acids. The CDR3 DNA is TGTGCCAGCAGTTCGGACAGGGGGGACTATGGCTACACCTTC. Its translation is CASSSDRGDYGYTF.

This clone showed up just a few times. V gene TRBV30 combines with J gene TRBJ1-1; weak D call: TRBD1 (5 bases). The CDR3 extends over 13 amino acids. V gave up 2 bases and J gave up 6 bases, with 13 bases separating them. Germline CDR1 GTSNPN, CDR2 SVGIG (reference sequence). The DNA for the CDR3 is TGTGCCTGGAGTCCTGGGGGGATCGCTGAAGCTTTCTTT. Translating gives CAWSPGGIAEAFF.

Here the CDR3 DNA reads TGTGCCAGCAGCGTAGGGGGGGTCCGGGGCGACACTGAAGCTTTCTTT. Translating it yields CASSVGGVRGDTEAFF. The chain links TRBV9 to TRBJ1-1; tentatively, D is TRBD1 (5 bases). Germline V CDR1 and CDR2: SGDLS, YYNGEE. The CDR3 has 16 amino acids. Trimming shortened V by 0 bases and J by 3 bases, and 15 bases separated the two germline ends.

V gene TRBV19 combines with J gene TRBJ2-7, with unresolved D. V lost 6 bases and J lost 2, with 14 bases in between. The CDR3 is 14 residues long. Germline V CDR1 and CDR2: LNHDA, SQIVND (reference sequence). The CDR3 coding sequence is TGTGCCAGTAGGAACCTAGAGGTACCCTACGAGCAGTACTTC. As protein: CASRNLEVPYEQYF.

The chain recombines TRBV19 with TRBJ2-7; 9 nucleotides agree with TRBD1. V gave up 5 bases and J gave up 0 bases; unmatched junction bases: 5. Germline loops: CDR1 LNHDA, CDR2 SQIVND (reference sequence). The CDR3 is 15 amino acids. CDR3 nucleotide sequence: TGTGCCAGTAGTCCGCGGACAGGGGACTCCTACGAGCAGTACTTC. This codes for CASSPRTGDSYEQYF.

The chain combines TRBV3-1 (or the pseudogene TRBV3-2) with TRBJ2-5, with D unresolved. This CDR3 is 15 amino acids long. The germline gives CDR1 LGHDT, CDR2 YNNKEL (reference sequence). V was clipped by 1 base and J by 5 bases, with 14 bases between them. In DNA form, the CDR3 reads TGTGCCAGCAGCCAAGTTCCAAGCCCCAGGGAGACCCAGTACTTC. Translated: CASSQVPSPRETQYF.

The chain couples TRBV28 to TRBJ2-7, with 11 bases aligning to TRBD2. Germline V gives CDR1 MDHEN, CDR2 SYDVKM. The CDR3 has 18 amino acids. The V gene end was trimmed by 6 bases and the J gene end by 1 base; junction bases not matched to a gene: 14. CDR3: CASSQPRTSGLLSYEQYF. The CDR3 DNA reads TGTGCCAGCAGCCAACCCCGGACTAGCGGGCTATTATCCTACGAGCAGTACTTC.

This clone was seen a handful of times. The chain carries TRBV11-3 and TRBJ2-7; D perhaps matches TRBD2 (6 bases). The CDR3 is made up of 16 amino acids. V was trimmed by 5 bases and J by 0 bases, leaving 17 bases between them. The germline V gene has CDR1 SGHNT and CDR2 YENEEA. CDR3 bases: TGTGCCAGCAGCGTCTCCCGGGGACTCAGCTCCTACGAGCAGTACTTC. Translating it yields CASSVSRGLSSYEQYF.

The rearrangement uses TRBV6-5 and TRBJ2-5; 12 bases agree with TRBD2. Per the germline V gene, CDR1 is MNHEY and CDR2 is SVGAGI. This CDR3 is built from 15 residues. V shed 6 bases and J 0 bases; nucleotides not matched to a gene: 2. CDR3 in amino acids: CASSRLAGDQETQYF. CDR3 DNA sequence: TGTGCCAGCAGCAGACTAGCGGGAGACCAAGAGACCCAGTACTTC.

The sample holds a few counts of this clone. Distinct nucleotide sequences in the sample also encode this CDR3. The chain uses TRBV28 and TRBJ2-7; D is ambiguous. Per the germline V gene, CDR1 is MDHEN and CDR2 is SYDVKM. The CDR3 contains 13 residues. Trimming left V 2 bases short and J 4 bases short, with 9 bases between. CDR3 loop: CASSLPGSYEQYF. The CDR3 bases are TGTGCCAGCAGTTTACCAGGATCGTACGAGCAGTACTTC.

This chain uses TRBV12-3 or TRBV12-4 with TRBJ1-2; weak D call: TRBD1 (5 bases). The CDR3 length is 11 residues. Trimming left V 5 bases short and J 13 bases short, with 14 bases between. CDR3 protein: CASSEQVVSTF. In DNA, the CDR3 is TGTGCCAGCAGTGAACAGGTGGTTAGCACCTTC.

CDR3 loop: CASSADRGARGYTF. Written as DNA, the CDR3 is TGTGCCAGCAGTGCGGACAGGGGGGCTAGGGGCTACACCTTC. V is TRBV2 and J is TRBJ1-2; 10 nucleotides line up with TRBD1. Per germline, CDR1 SNHLY and CDR2 FYNNEI. With V trimmed by 4 bases and J by 8 bases, 7 bases remained unmatched. The CDR3 length is 14 residues.

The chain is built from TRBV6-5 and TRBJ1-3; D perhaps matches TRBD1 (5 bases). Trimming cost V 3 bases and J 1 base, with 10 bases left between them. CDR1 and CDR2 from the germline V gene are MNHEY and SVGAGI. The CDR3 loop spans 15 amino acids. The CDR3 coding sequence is TGTGCCAGCAGTTATATGCAGGGTTCTGGAAACACCATATATTTT. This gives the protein CASSYMQGSGNTIYF.

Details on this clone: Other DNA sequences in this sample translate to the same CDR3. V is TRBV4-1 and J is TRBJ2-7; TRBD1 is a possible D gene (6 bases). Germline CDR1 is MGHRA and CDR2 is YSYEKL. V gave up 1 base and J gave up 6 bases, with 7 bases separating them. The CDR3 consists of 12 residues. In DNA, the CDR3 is TGCGCCAGCAGCCAAGTAGGGGGCGAGCAGTACTTC. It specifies CASSQVGGEQYF.

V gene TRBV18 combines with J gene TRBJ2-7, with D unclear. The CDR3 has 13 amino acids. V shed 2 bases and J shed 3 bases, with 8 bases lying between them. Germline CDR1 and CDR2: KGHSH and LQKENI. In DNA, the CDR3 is TGTGCCAGCTCACCAAGTCCCAGCTACGAGCAGTACTTC. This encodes CASSPSPSYEQYF. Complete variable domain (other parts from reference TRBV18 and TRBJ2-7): NAGVMQNPRHLVRRRGQEARLRCSPMKGHSHVYWYRQLPEEGLKFMVYLQKENIIDESGMPKERFSAEFPKEGPSILRIQQVVRGDSAAYFCASSPSPSYEQYFGPGTRLTVT.

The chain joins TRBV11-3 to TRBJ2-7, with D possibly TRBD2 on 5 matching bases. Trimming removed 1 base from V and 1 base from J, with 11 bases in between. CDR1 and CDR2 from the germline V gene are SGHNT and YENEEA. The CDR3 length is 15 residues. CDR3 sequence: CASSLAGSPSYEQYF. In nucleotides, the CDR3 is TGTGCCAGCAGCTTAGCGGGGAGCCCTTCCTACGAGCAGTACTTC.

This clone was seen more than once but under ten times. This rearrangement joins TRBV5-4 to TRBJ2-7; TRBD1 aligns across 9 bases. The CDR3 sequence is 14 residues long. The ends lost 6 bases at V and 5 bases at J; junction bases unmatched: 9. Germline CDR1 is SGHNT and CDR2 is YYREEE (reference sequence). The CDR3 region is CASNEGTGIHEQYF. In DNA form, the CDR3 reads TGTGCCAGCAATGAAGGGACAGGGATCCACGAGCAGTACTTC. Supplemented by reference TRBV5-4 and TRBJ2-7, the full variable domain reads ETGVTQSPTHLIKTRGQQVTLRCSSQSGHNTVSWYQQALGQGPQFIFQYYREEENGRGNFPPRFSGLQFPNYSSELNVNALELDDSALYLCASNEGTGIHEQYFGPGTRLTVT.

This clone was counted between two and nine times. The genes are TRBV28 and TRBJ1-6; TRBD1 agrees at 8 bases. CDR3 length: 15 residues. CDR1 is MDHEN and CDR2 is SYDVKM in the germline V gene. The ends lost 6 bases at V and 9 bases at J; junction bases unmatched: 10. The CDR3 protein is CASRTPKTGGSPLHF. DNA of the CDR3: TGTGCCAGCAGAACTCCTAAAACAGGGGGTTCACCCCTCCACTTT.

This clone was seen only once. The chain's CDR3 is CASSPRAGGPLEQYF. The DNA for the CDR3 is TGCGCCAGCAGCCCCCGGGCAGGGGGTCCCCTGGAGCAGTACTTC. The chain combines TRBV4-1 with TRBJ2-7; 7 bases map to TRBD1. Per the germline V gene, CDR1 is MGHRA and CDR2 is YSYEKL. The CDR3 covers 15 residues. V lost 4 bases and J lost 7; bases outside the gene matches: 13.

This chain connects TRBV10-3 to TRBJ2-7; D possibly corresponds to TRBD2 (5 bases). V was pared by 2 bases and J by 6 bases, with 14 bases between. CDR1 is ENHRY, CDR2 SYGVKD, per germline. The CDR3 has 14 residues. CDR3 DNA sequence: TGTGCCATCAGTGAGGACCGGCTTGCGGGCGAGCAGTACTTC. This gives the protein CAISEDRLAGEQYF.

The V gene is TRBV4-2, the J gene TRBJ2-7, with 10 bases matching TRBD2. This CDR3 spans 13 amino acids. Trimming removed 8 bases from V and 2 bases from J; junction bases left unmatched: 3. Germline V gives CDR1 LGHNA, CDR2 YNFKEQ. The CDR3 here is CASSAGGPYEQYF. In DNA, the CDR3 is TGTGCCAGCTCAGCGGGGGGGCCCTACGAGCAGTACTTC.

The CDR3 loop is CASRITQTEIYGYTF. In DNA, the CDR3 is TGTGCCAGCAGAATCACCCAGACAGAGATCTATGGCTACACCTTC. The genes are TRBV2 and TRBJ1-2; the D gene is possibly TRBD1 (5 bases). This CDR3 has 15 amino acids. The V gene lost 6 bases and the J gene lost 4 bases, with 18 bases spanning the gap. The germline gives CDR1 SNHLY, CDR2 FYNNEI.

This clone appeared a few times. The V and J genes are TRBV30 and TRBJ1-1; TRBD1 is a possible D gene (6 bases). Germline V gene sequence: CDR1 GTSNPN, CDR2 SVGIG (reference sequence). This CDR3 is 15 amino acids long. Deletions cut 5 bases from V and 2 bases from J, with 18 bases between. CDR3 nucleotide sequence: TGTGCCTGGGCGAGGGGGGGTGGCCAAAACACTGAAGCTTTCTTT. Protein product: CAWARGGGQNTEAFF.